This T cell receptor beta chain was recovered during a study of T cells in localized non-small cell lung cancer. CDR3 length: 17 residues. CDR1 is MDHEN, CDR2 SYDVKM, per germline. Deletions cut 3 bases from V and 5 bases from J, with 21 bases between. The table came from immunoSEQ multiplex PCR; TCRdb's copy has only in-frame clones and leaves some out. This table holds about 6,800 clones, 45% to 50% found once. The sample was lymph node tissue, taken before any cancer treatment. The J gene is TRBJ2-3, the V gene TRBV28, with D possibly TRBD2 on 5 matching bases. The receptor comes from a man aged 35 to 69 with stage I lung adenocarcinoma. In DNA, the CDR3 is TGTGCCAGCAGTTTGAGGAAGGCTAGCCGCCTGCAAGATACGCAGTATTTT. Translating it yields CASSLRKASRLQDTQYF.